The clone carrying this T cell receptor (beta chain) was seen only a few times. Its matching antigen is unknown. The junction does not match germline at one end; this may be a read error. The sample belongs to a study of somatic mutations in cytotoxic T cells in rheumatoid arthritis. Germline CDR1 reads SSHAT; CDR2 reads FNYEAQ (reference sequence). The CDR3 extends over 15 amino acids. Study findings and constraints: The CD8+ clonality of rheumatoid arthritis patients increased with age, whereas that of healthy controls did not. Patients with rheumatoid arthritis showed a slight underrepresentation of TRBV07, a finding that was never subjected to any adjustment for multiple comparisons.

Flow cytometry was used to check the purity of CD4+ and CD8+ cells, which had been isolated by positive magnetic bead selection. As originally analysed: Among patient CD8+ clones larger than 1%, matches to published virus-specific TCRB sequences were rare. Using immunoSEQ multiplex PCR, the repertoire was profiled, and TCRdb retains in-frame clones only, with some absent. Clone size and the V and J calls come from that table; the DNA yielded D and trimming. Of about 20,000 clones listed, approximately 82% are singletons. The chain joins TRBV7-7 to TRBJ2-5; tentative D call: TRBD1 (7 bases). Sequences were obtained from CD8+ T cells sorted from blood. This receptor was obtained from an adult with rheumatoid arthritis. In nucleotides, the CDR3 is TGTGCTAGCAGCTTACGGCTTTCAGGGGGGGAGACCCAGTACTTC. Its translation is CASSLRLSGGETQYF.